A selection of T cell receptor beta chains follows, all from one sample in a study of T-cell reconstitution after alpha-beta-depleted transplantation in children. TCRdb itself ran the PCR reads through MiXCR, one entry per CDR3 protein. The sample shows 350,000 to 500,000 distinct CDR3 sequences, about 45% of them seen only once. Specimen: PBMCs, collected before TCRalphabeta/CD19-depleted stem cell transplant. The origin of the receptors is a girl aged 2 to 10 with aplastic anemia, due to receive a stem cell transplant. Each CDR3 is given with its conserved first and last residue.

j_call: TRBJ2-1
v_call: TRBV12-3/TRBV12-4
cdr3_aa: CASSRQGAGYYEQFF

j_call: TRBJ2-7
v_call: TRBV5-1
cdr3_aa: CASSLVTGAYEQYF

j_call: TRBJ1-1
v_call: TRBV4-1
cdr3_aa: CASSQSPRLMRNTEAFF

j_call: TRBJ1-5
v_call: TRBV5-1
cdr3_aa: CASSLDQGTPQHF

j_call: TRBJ1-1
v_call: TRBV27
cdr3_aa: CASRGQWGYTEAFF

j_call: TRBJ2-7
v_call: TRBV12-3/TRBV12-4
cdr3_aa: CASSFSAEAYEQYF

j_call: TRBJ1-3
v_call: TRBV29-1
cdr3_aa: CSVTGTVDSGNTIYF

j_call: TRBJ2-7
v_call: TRBV10-3
cdr3_aa: CAISAIGSYEQYF

j_call: TRBJ2-1
v_call: TRBV5-8
cdr3_aa: CASSLVQFF

j_call: TRBJ2-3
v_call: TRBV20-1
cdr3_aa: CSARVGTSPDTQYF

j_call: TRBJ1-5
v_call: TRBV10-3
cdr3_aa: CAIRGTGGEDQPQHF

j_call: TRBJ2-1
v_call: TRBV11-2
cdr3_aa: CASSLGTSGKFYNEQFF

j_call: TRBJ2-5
v_call: TRBV12-3/TRBV12-4
cdr3_aa: CASGTQVTETQYF

j_call: TRBJ2-1
v_call: TRBV20-1
cdr3_aa: CCATRLAGGTGNEQFF

j_call: TRBJ2-2
v_call: TRBV19
cdr3_aa: CASSIRQTGDTGELFF

j_call: TRBJ2-1
v_call: TRBV4-2
cdr3_aa: CASSQDVAGVIYNEQFF

j_call: TRBJ2-1
v_call: TRBV20-1
cdr3_aa: CSARDEVGTGWYNEQFF

j_call: TRBJ1-5
v_call: TRBV28
cdr3_aa: CASRISGGNQPQHF

j_call: TRBJ2-4
v_call: TRBV20-1
cdr3_aa: CSGGEGQKNIQYF

j_call: TRBJ2-1
v_call: TRBV5-1
cdr3_aa: CASSLDLNNEQFF

j_call: TRBJ2-4
v_call: TRBV29-1
cdr3_aa: CSVEESVRVNIQYF

j_call: TRBJ2-1
v_call: TRBV20-1
cdr3_aa: CSGEGSYNEQFF

j_call: TRBJ2-3
v_call: TRBV29-1
cdr3_aa: CSVVRAGDTQYF

j_call: TRBJ2-2
v_call: TRBV5-1
cdr3_aa: CATRTATGELFF